These 3 T cell receptor beta chains were sequenced from one sample in a study of blood T cell repertoires in COVID-19. Clones were read by immunoSEQ multiplex PCR, and TCRdb kept only the in-frame ones, dropping some. The sample records roughly 170,000 clones, 88% being singletons. The source material was peripheral blood. The source is a man aged 55 to 70 with acute or convalescent COVID-19.

The gene calls are TRBV5-5 and TRBJ1-4; D uncertain. V was clipped by 0 bases and J by 4 bases, with 7 bases between them. This CDR3 is built from 14 residues. Germline-derived CDR1 and CDR2 are SGHKS and YYEKEE (reference sequence). The CDR3 DNA reads as TGTGCCAGCAGCTTGGTTCACGGTAATGAAAAACTGTTTTTT. Its translation: CASSLVHGNEKLFF.

The chain carries TRBV9 and TRBJ2-3, with D possibly being TRBD2 (6 bases). Germline CDR1 SGDLS, CDR2 YYNGEE. The CDR3 runs to 16 residues. V was shortened by 3 bases and J by 1 base, with 15 bases between the two germline ends. The CDR3 protein is CASSAGSSEGTDTQYF. CDR3 nucleotides: TGTGCCAGCAGCGCCGGGTCTAGCGAGGGCACAGATACGCAGTATTTT.

The chain uses TRBV7-2 and TRBJ2-7; TRBD2 matches 11 bases. V shed 5 bases and J 3 bases; nucleotides not matched to a gene: 9. The CDR3 runs to 16 residues. Germline values: CDR1 SGHTA, CDR2 FQGNSA. CDR3 sequence reads: CASSLHSGRADYEQYF. CDR3 DNA sequence: TGTGCCAGCAGCCTCCATAGCGGGAGGGCCGACTACGAGCAGTACTTC.